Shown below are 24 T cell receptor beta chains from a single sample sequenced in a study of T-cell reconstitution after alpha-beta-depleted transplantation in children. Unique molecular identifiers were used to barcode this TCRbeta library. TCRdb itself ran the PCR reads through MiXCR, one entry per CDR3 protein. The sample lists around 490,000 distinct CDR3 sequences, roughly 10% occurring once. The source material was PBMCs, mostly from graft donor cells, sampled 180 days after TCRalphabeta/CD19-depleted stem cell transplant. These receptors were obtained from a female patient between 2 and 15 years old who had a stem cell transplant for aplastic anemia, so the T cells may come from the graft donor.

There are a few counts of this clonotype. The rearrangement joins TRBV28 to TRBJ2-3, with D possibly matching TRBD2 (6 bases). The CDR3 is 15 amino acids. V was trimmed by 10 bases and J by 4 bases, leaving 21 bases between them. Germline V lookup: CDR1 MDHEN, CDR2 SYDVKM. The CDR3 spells CATLLDGTPPDTQYF. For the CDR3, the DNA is TGTGCCACCCTTTTGGATGGGACTCCCCCAGATACGCAGTATTTT.

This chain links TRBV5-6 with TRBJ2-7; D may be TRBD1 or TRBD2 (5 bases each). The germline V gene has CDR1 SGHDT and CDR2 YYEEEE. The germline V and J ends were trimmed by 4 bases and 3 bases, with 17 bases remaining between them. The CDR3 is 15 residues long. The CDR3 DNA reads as TGTGCCAGCAGCCGCTCGAGGGGACCACACTACGAGCAGTACTTC. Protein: CASSRSRGPHYEQYF.

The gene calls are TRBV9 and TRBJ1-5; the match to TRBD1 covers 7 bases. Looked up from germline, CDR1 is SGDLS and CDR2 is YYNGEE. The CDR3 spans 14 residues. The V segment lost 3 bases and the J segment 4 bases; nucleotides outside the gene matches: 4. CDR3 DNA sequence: TGTGCCAGCAGCGCGGGACAGACGAATCAGCCCCAGCATTTT. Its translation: CASSAGQTNQPQHF.

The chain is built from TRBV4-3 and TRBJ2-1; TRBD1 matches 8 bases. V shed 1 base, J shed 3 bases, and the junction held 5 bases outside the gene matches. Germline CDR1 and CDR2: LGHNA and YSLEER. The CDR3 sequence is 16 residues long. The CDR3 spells CASSQGQGMGYNEQFF. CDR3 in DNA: TGCGCCAGCAGCCAAGGACAGGGGATGGGCTACAATGAGCAGTTCTTC.

The CDR3 nucleotides read TGTGCCAGCAGTTTAGAGGGGATGGGCTATGGCTACACCTTC. This encodes CASSLEGMGYGYTF. The chain uses TRBV27 and TRBJ1-2, with a tentative D call TRBD1 (5 bases). Germline lookup yields CDR1 MNHEY and CDR2 SMNVEV (reference sequence). This CDR3 is 14 amino acids long. V was clipped by 2 bases and J by 4 bases, with 11 bases between them.

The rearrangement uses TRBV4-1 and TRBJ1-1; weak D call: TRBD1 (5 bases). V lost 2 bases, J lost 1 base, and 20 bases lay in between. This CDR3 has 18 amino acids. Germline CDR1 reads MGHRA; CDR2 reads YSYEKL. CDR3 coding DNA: TGCGCCAGCAGCCAACCCGGGTTAGAGGGGAGGCCGAACACTGAAGCTTTCTTT. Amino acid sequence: CASSQPGLEGRPNTEAFF.

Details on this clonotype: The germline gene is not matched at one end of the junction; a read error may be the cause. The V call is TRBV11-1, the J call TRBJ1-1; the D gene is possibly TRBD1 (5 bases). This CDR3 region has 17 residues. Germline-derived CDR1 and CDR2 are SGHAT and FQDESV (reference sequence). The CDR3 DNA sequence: TGTGCCAGCAGCCTAGCACCGAGAGGGGCCATAAGGGCTGAAGCTTTCTTT. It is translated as CASSLAPRGAIRAEAFF.

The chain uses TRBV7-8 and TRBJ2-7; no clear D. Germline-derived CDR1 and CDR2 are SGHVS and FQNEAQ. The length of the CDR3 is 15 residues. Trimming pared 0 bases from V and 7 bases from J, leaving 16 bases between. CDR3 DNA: TGTGCCAGCAGCTTAGCCGTGGCGCCCCTGAGGGAGCAGTACGTC. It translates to CASSLAVAPLREQYV.

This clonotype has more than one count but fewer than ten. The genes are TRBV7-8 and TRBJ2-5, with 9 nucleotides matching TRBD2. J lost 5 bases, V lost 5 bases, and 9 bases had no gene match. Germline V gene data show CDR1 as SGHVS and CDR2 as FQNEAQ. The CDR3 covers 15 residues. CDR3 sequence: CASSLSGRRGETQYF. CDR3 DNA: TGTGCCAGCAGCCTTAGCGGGAGAAGGGGCGAGACCCAGTACTTC.

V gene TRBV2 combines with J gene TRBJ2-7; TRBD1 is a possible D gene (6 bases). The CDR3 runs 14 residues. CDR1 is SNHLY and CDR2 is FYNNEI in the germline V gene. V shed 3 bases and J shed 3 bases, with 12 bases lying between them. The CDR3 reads CASSDSLDSYEQYV. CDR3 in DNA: TGTGCCAGCAGTGATTCTTTGGACAGCTACGAGCAGTACGTC.

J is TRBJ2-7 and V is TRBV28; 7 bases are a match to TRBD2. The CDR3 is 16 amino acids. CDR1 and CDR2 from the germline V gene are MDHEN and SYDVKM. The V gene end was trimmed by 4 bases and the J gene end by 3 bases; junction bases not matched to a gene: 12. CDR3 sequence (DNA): TGTGCCAGCAGTTCTCCGGGGGAAAGGGACTACTACGAGCAGTACTTC. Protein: CASSSPGERDYYEQYF.

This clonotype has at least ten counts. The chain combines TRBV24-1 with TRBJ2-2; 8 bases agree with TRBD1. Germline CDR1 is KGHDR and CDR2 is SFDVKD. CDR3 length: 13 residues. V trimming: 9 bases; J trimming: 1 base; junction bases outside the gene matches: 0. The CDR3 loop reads CATGTGNTGELFF. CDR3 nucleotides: TGTGCCACCGGGACAGGGAACACCGGGGAGCTGTTTTTT.

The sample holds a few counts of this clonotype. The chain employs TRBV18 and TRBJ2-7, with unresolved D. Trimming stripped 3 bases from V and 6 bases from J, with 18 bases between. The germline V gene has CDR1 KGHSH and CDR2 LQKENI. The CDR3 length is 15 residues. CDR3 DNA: TGTGCCAGCTCACCTTATAGAGGACGGCCAACCGAGCAGTACTTC. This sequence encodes CASSPYRGRPTEQYF.

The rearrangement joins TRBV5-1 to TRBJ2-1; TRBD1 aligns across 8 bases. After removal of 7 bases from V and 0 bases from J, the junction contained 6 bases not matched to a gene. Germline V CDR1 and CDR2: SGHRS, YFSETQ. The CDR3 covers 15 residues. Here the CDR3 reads CASALQGASYNEQFF. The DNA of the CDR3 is TGCGCCAGCGCCCTCCAGGGGGCCTCCTACAATGAGCAGTTCTTC.

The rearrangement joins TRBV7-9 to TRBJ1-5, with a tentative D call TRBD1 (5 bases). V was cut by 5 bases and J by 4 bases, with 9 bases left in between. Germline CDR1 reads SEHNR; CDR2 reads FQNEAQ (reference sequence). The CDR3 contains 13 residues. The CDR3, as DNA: TGTGCCAGCAGCGGGGGGAATAATCAGCCCCAGCATTTT. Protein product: CASSGGNNQPQHF. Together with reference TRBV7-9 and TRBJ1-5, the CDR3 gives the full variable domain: DTGVSQNPRHKITKRGQNVTFRCDPISEHNRLYWYRQTLGQGPEFLTYFQNEAQLEKSRLLSDRFSAERPKGSFSTLEIQRTEQGDSAMYLCASSGGNNQPQHFGDGTRLSIL.

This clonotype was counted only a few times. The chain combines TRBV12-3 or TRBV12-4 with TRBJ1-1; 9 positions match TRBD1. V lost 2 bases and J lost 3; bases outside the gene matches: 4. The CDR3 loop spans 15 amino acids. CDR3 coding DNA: TGTGCCAGCAGTTTACGGACAGGGGCCCACACTGAAGCTTTCTTT. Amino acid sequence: CASSLRTGAHTEAFF.

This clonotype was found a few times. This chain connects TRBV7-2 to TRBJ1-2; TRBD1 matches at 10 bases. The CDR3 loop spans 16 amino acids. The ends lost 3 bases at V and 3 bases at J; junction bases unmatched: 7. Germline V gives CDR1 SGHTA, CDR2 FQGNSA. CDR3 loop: CASSFWTGGADYGYTF. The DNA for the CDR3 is TGTGCCAGCAGCTTCTGGACAGGGGGAGCGGACTATGGCTACACCTTC.

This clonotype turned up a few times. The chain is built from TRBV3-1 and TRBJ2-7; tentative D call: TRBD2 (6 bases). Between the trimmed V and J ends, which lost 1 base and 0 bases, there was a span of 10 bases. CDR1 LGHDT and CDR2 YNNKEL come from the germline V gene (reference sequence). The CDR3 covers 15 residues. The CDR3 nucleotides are TGTGCCAGCAGCCAAGGACTAGGCCTCTCCTACGAGCAGTACTTC. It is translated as CASSQGLGLSYEQYF.

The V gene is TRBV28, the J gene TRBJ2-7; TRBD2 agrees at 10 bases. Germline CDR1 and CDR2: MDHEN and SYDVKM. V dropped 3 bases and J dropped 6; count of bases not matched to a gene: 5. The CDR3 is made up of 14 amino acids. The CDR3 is CASSLELAGSEQYV. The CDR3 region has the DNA TGTGCCAGCAGTTTGGAACTAGCGGGAAGCGAGCAGTACGTC.

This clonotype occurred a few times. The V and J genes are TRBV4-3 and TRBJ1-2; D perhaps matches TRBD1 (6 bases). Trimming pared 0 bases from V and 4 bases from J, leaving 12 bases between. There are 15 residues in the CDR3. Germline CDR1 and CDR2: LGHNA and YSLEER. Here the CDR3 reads CASSQDRGGPYGYTF. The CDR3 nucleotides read TGCGCCAGCAGCCAAGACCGGGGGGGGCCCTATGGCTACACCTTC.

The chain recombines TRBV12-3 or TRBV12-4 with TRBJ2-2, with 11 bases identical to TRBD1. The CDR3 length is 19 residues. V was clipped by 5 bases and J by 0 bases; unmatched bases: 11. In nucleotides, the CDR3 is TGTGCCAGCAGTCCACTACGGACAGGGGGCCTTTCGAACACCGGGGAGCTGTTTTTT. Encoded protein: CASSPLRTGGLSNTGELFF.

CDR3 DNA sequence: TGTGCCAGCAGTTTGGAGGGGAACTATAATTCACCCCTCCACTTT. This sequence encodes CASSLEGNYNSPLHF. J is TRBJ1-6 and V is TRBV27; TRBD1 might be the D (5 bases). V was trimmed by 3 bases and J by 3 bases, leaving 9 bases between them. From germline, CDR1 is MNHEY and CDR2 SMNVEV (reference sequence). The CDR3 runs to 15 residues.

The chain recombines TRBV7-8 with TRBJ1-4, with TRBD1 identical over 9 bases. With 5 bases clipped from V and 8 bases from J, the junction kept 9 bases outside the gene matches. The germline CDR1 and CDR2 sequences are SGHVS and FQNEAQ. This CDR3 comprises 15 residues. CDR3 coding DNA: TGTGCCAGCAGCCCATTGGGACAGGGTGGAGAAAAACTGTTTTTT. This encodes CASSPLGQGGEKLFF.

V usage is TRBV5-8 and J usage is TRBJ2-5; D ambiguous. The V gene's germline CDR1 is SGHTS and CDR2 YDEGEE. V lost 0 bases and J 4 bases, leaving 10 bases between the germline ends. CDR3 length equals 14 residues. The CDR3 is CASSLARRIETQYF. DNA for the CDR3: TGTGCCAGCAGCTTGGCCCGGAGAATAGAGACCCAGTACTTC. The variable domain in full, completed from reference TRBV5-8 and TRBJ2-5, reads EAGVTQSPTHLIKTRGQQATLRCSPISGHTSVYWYQQALGLGLQFLLWYDEGEERNRGNFPPRFSGRQFPNYSSELNVNALELEDSALYLCASSLARRIETQYFGPGTRLLVL.